This entry is about one T cell receptor beta chain. Its antigen remains unidentified. TCR beta CDR3 regions were amplified from RNA. In the first-round RT-PCR of the TCR CDR3, the HTBI primer set was used. Each CDR3 protein is one row after TCRdb ran MiXCR on the multiplex PCR reads. The sample holds hundreds of thousands of distinct CDR3 sequences, roughly a sixth seen once. Germline assignment: CDR1 SGDLS and CDR2 YYNGEE. CDR3 length equals 16 residues. The V gene end was trimmed by 0 bases and the J gene end by 2 bases; junction bases not matched to a gene: 4. This specimen comes from a study of T cells in Graves' hyperthyroidism and ophthalmopathy. Study-wide points: Ophthalmopathy was predicted by the model a median of 6.5 months ahead of onset.

This sequence originates from a woman between 18 and 30 years old with Graves' hyperthyroidism. The chain has TRBV9 and TRBJ2-3; 9 bases agree with TRBD2. Sequences were obtained from blood. This CDR3 reads CASSVATSGPTDTQYF. CDR3 bases: TGTGCCAGCAGCGTAGCGACTAGCGGACCCACAGATACGCAGTATTTT.